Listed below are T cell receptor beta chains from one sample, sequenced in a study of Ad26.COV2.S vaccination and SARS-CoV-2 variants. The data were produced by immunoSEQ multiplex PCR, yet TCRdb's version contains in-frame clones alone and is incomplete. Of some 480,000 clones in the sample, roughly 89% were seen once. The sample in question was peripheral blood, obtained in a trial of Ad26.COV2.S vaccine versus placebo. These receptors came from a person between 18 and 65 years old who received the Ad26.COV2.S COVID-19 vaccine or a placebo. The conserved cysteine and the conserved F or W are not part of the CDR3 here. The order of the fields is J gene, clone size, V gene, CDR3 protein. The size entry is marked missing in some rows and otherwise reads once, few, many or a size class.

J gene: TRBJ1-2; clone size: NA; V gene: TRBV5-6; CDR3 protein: ASSLSEITFNYGYT
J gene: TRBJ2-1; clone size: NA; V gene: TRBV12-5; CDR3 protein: ASGLQGAMGYNEQF
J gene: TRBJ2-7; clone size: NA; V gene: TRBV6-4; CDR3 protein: ASSPGNVWSGSYEQY
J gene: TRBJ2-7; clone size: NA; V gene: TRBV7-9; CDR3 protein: ASSARLAGAADEQY
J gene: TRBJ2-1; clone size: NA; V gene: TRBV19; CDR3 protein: ASRVAGGYNEQF
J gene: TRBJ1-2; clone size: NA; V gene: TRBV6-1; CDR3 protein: ASSEARTGNYGYT
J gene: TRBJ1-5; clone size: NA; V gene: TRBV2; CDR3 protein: ASSTRTNQPQH
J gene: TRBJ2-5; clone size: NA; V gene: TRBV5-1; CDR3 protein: ASSPTGTSGRETQY
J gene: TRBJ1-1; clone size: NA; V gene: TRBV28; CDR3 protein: ASSLWGGITEAF
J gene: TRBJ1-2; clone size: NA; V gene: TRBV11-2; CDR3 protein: ASRPFSDRAAGYT
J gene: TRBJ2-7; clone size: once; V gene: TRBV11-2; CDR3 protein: ASSLEESGGPWNEQY
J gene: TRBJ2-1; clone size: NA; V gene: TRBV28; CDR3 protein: ASSGISGTEQF
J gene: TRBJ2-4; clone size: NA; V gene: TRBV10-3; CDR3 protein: AISEADGPKNIQY
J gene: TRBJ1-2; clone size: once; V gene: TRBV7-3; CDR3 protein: ASSLTAAPEYGYT
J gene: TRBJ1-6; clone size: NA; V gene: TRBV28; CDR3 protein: ASSLFGAVDNSPLH
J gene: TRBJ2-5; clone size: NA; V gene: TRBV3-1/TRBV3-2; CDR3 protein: ASSLAGVPETQY
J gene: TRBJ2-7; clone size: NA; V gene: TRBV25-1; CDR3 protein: ASSERGTGGRAEQY
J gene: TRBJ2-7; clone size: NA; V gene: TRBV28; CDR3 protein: ASRVGGFRAYEQY
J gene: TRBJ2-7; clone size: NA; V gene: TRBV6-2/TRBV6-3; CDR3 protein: ASSYSDGTGYYEQY
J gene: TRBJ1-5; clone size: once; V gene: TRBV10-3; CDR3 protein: AISEGTGLNQPQH
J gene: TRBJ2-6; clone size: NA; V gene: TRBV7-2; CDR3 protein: ASSLGGSGANVLT
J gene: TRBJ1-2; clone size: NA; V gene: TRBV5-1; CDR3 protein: ASSMGTDDGYT
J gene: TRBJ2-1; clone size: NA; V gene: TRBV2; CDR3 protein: ASSGGQGSYNEQF
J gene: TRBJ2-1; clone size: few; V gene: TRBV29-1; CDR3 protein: SVGTGGRNEQF
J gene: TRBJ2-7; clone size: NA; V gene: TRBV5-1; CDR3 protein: ASSLVAASYEQY